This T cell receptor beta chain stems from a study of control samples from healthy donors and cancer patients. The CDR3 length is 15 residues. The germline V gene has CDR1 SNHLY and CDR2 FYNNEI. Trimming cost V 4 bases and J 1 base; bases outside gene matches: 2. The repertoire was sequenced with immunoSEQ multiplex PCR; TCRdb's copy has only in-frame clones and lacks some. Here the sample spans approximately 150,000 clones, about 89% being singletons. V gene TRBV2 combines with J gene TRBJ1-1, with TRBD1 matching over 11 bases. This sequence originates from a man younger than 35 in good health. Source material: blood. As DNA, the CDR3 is TGTGCCAGCAGTGGGGACAGGGGGAAGAACACTGAAGCTTTCTTT. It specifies CASSGDRGKNTEAFF.